Below are 13 T cell receptor beta chains sequenced from a single sample in a study of control samples from healthy donors and cancer patients. TCRdb's copy holds only in-frame clones and misses some; the assay was immunoSEQ multiplex PCR. The sample holds approximately 220,000 clones; roughly 94% are singletons and the top ten take 1.5%. Specimen: blood. The source of these receptors is a man in his fifties or sixties in good health.

V usage is TRBV25-1 and J usage is TRBJ2-1; D unresolved. Germline loops: CDR1 MGHDK, CDR2 SYGVNS. The CDR3 loop spans 13 amino acids. Trimming removed 4 bases at V and 5 bases at J, with 9 bases between. The DNA of the CDR3 is TGTGCCAGCAGTGTTGTACCGGACAATGAGCAGTTCTTC. Its protein product is CASSVVPDNEQFF.

V and J are TRBV5-1 and TRBJ1-1; D unclear. The CDR3 spans 14 residues. V dropped 5 bases and J dropped 2 bases, with 13 bases sitting between them. In germline, CDR1 is SGHRS, CDR2 YFSETQ. The CDR3 loop is CASSDTQSNTEAFF. The DNA of the CDR3 is TGCGCCAGCAGTGACACCCAGTCAAACACTGAAGCTTTCTTT. The variable domain in full, completed from reference TRBV5-1 and TRBJ1-1, reads KAGVTQTPRYLIKTRGQQVTLSCSPISGHRSVSWYQQTPGQGLQFLFEYFSETQRNKGNFPGRFSGRQFSNSRSEMNVSTLELGDSALYLCASSDTQSNTEAFFGQGTRLTVV.

The chain employs TRBV7-9 and TRBJ1-5, with 7 positions matching TRBD1. The V gene end was trimmed by 1 base and the J gene end by 3 bases; junction bases not matched to a gene: 3. The CDR3 is made up of 15 amino acids. Germline V gene lookup returns CDR1 SEHNR and CDR2 FQNEAQ (reference sequence). The CDR3 region is CASSLGGQFNQPQHF. The CDR3 DNA reads TGTGCCAGCAGCTTAGGGGGACAGTTCAATCAGCCCCAGCATTTT.

The V call is TRBV10-2, the J call TRBJ2-7, with 15 bases identical to TRBD2. Germline assignment: CDR1 WSHSY and CDR2 SAAADI. The CDR3 is 13 amino acids. V was pared by 8 bases and J by 4 bases, with 0 bases of the junction left unmatched. The CDR3 coding sequence is TGCGCCAGCGGACTAGCGGGGGGGTACGAGCAGTACGTC. Residues: CASGLAGGYEQYV.

This chain uses TRBV5-4 with TRBJ1-1, with D possibly being TRBD1 (6 bases). The ends were cut back, 3 bases at V and 4 bases at J, with 19 bases in the middle. The CDR3 has 16 amino acids. Germline-derived CDR1 and CDR2 are SGHNT and YYREEE (reference sequence). CDR3 in amino acids: CASSSGQSTSGTEAFF. In nucleotides, the CDR3 is TGTGCCAGCAGCTCAGGACAGTCTACCTCAGGCACTGAAGCTTTCTTT.

The chain couples TRBV2 to TRBJ1-2; D call uncertain. Trimming stripped 7 bases from V and 1 base from J, with 19 bases between. This CDR3 is built from 16 residues. CDR1 and CDR2 (germline): SNHLY, FYNNEI. CDR3 protein: CASTLAPPEINYGYTF. The CDR3 coding sequence is TGTGCCAGCACCCTGGCCCCTCCCGAAATTAACTATGGCTACACCTTC.

This chain uses TRBV5-6 with TRBJ1-5; D gene unclear. The V gene lost 1 base and the J gene lost 3 bases, with 17 bases spanning the gap. The CDR3 is 17 residues long. Germline V gene lookup returns CDR1 SGHDT and CDR2 YYEEEE. The DNA of the CDR3 is TGTGCCAGCAGCTTGTGGACCGGCCAGGTGCCCAATCAGCCCCAGCATTTT. Translating it yields CASSLWTGQVPNQPQHF.

The chain recombines TRBV7-9 with TRBJ2-2, with a weak D call TRBD2 (6 bases). Germline assignment: CDR1 SEHNR and CDR2 FQNEAQ (reference sequence). This CDR3 has 16 amino acids. Trimming removed 5 bases at V and 1 base at J, with 14 bases between. The CDR3 bases are TGTGCCAGCAGCCTCCAAGGGACTGGGAACACCGGGGAGCTGTTTTTT. Amino acid sequence: CASSLQGTGNTGELFF. Full variable domain (remainder filled in from reference TRBV7-9 and TRBJ2-2): DTGVSQNPRHKITKRGQNVTFRCDPISEHNRLYWYRQTLGQGPEFLTYFQNEAQLEKSRLLSDRFSAERPKGSFSTLEIQRTEQGDSAMYLCASSLQGTGNTGELFFGEGSRLTVL.

With respect to this clone: This sample also contains other DNA sequences that code for the same CDR3. The CDR3 region is CAWSLQGNTIYF. The CDR3 DNA reads TGTGCCTGGAGTCTTCAGGGAAACACCATATATTTT. V is TRBV30 and J is TRBJ1-3; D uncertain. The V gene lost 2 bases and the J gene lost 4 bases, with 6 bases spanning the gap. The CDR3 runs to 12 residues. Germline V gene sequence: CDR1 GTSNPN, CDR2 SVGIG (reference sequence). Supplemented by reference TRBV30 and TRBJ1-3, the full variable domain reads SQTIHQWPATLVQPVGSPLSLECTVEGTSNPNLYWYRQAAGRGLQLLFYSVGIGQISSEVPQNLSASRPQDRQFILSSKKLLLSDSGFYLCAWSLQGNTIYFGEGSWLTVV.

V usage is TRBV7-9 and J usage is TRBJ1-1; D is unclear. Germline assignment: CDR1 SEHNR and CDR2 FQNEAQ (reference sequence). V was pared by 7 bases and J by 1 base, with 10 bases between. This CDR3 contains 13 residues. The CDR3 reads CASINTANTEAFF. CDR3 bases: TGTGCCAGCATCAATACAGCGAACACTGAAGCTTTCTTT.

V is TRBV12-3 or TRBV12-4 and J is TRBJ2-7, with 7 bases lining up with TRBD1. The V segment lost 6 bases and the J segment 2 bases; nucleotides outside the gene matches: 4. This CDR3 is 13 amino acids long. DNA of the CDR3: TGTGCCAGCAGCATGGGACAGACCTACGAGCAGTACGTC. This codes for CASSMGQTYEQYV.

The rearrangement uses TRBV6-5 and TRBJ1-2; D is ambiguous. CDR1 and CDR2 from the germline V gene are MNHEY and SVGAGI. Deletions cut 6 bases from V and 10 bases from J, with 15 bases between. This CDR3 has 12 residues. The DNA for the CDR3 is TGTGCCAGCAGCCCGACTCGGGGTGACTACACCTTC. Protein sequence: CASSPTRGDYTF.

The chain joins TRBV2 to TRBJ2-3; 7 bases line up with TRBD1. The CDR3 is 13 amino acids. Germline V lookup: CDR1 SNHLY, CDR2 FYNNEI. V lost 10 bases to trimming and J lost 1 base; unmatched junction nucleotides: 5. Here the CDR3 reads CATTGVGTDTQYF. The CDR3 DNA sequence: TGTGCCACCACAGGGGTGGGCACAGATACGCAGTATTTT.